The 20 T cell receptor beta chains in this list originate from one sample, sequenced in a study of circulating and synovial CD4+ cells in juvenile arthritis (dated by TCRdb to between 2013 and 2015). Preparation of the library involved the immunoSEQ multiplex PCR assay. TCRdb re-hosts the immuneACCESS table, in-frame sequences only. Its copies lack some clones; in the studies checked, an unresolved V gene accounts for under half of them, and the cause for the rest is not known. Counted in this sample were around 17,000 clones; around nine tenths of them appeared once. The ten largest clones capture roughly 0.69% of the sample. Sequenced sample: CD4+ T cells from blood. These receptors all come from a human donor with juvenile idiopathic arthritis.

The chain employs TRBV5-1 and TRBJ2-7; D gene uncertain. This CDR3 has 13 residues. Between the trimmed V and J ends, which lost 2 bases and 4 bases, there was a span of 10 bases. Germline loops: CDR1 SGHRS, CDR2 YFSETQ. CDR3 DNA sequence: TGCGCCAGCAGCTTAGCTCCAAATTACGAGCAGTACTTC. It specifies CASSLAPNYEQYF.

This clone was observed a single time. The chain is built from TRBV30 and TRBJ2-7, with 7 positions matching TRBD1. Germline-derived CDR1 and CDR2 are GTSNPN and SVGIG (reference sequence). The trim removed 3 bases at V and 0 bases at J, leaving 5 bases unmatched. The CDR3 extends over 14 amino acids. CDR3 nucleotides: TGTGCCTGGAGGCAGACAGGGTTCTCCTACGAGCAGTACTTC. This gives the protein CAWRQTGFSYEQYF.

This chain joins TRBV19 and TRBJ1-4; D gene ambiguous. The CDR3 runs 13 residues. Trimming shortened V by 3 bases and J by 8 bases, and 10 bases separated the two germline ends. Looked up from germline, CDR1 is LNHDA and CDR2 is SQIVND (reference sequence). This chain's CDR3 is CASSMGAVEKLFF. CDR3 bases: TGTGCCAGTAGTATGGGCGCAGTAGAAAAACTGTTTTTT.

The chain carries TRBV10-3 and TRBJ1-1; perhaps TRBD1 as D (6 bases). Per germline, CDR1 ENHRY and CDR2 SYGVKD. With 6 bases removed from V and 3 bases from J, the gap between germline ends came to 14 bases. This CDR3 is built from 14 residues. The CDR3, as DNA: TGTGCCATCAGAGACCCCTCAGGGGACACTGAAGCTTTCTTT. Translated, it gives CAIRDPSGDTEAFF.

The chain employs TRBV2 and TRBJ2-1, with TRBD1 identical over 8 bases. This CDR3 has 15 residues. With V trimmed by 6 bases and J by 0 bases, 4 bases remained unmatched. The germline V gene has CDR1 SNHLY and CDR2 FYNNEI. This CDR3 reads CASSSGGGSYNEQFF. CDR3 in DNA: TGTGCCAGCAGCTCAGGGGGCGGCTCCTACAATGAGCAGTTCTTC.

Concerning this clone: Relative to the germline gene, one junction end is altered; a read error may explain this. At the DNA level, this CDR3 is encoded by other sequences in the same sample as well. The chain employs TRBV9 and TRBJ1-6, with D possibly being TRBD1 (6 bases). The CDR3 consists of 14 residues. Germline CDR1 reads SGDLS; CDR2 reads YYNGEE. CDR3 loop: CASSVDSQYSPLHF. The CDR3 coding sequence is TGTGCCAGCAGCGTGGACAGTCAATATTCCCCCCTCCACTTT.

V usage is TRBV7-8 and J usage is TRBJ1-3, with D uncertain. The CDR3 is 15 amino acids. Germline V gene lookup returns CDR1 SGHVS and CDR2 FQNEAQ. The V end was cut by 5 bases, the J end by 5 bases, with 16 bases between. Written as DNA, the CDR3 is TGTGCCAGCAGCATCTTATCTAGAGCTCGAAACACCATATATTTT. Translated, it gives CASSILSRARNTIYF.

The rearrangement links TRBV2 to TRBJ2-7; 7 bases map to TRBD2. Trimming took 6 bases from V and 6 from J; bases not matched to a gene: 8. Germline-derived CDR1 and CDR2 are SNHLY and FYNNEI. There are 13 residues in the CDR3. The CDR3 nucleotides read TGTGCCAGCAGGTTAAGACTAGCAGGCGAGCAGTACTTC. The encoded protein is CASRLRLAGEQYF.

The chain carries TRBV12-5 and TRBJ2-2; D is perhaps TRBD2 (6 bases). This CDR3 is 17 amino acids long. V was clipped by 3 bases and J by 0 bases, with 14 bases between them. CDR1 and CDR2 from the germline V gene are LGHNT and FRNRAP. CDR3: CASGFPGGVSNTGELFF. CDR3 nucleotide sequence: TGTGCTAGTGGTTTCCCCGGAGGGGTCTCGAACACCGGGGAGCTGTTTTTT. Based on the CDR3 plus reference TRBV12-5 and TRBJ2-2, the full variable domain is DARVTQTPRHKVTEMGQEVTMRCQPILGHNTVFWYRQTMMQGLELLAYFRNRAPLDDSGMPKDRFSAEMPDATLATLKIQPSEPRDSAVYFCASGFPGGVSNTGELFFGEGSRLTVL.

The CDR3 is CASSLPAGGNEQFF. The CDR3 DNA sequence: TGTGCCAGCAGCTTACCAGCGGGGGGCAATGAGCAGTTCTTC. The rearrangement uses TRBV7-9 and TRBJ2-1, with 9 bases lining up with TRBD2. After removal of 2 bases from V and 6 bases from J, the junction contained 2 bases not matched to a gene. This CDR3 spans 14 amino acids. Germline-derived CDR1 and CDR2 are SEHNR and FQNEAQ (reference sequence).

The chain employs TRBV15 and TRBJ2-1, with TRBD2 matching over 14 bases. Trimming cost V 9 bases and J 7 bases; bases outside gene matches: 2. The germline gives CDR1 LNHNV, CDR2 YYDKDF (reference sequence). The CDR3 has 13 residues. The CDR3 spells CATRTSGGNEQFF. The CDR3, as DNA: TGTGCCACTCGGACTAGCGGGGGGAATGAGCAGTTCTTC.

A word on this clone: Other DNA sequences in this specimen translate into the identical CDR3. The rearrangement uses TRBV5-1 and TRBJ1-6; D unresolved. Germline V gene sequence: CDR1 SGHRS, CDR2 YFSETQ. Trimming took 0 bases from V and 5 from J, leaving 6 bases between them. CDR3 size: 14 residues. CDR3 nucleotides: TGCGCCAGCAGCTTGGCGCCAGATAATTCACCCCTCCACTTT. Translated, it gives CASSLAPDNSPLHF.

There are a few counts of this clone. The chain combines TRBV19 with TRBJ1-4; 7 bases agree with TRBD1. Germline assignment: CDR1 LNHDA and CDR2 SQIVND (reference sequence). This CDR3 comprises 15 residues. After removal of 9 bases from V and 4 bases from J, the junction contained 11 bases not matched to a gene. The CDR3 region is CASSTGQEINEKLFF. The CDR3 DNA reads TGTGCCAGCTCCACCGGACAGGAGATTAATGAAAAACTGTTTTTT. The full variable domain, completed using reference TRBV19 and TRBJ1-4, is DGGITQSPKYLFRKEGQNVTLSCEQNLNHDAMYWYRQDPGQGLRLIYYSQIVNDFQKGDIAEGYSVSREKKESFPLTVTSAQKNPTAFYLCASSTGQEINEKLFFGSGTQLSVL.

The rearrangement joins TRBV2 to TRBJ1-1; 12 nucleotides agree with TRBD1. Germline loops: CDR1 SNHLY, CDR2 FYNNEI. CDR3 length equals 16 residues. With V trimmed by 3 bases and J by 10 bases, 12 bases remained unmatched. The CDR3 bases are TGTGCCAGCAGTGACTGGGACAGGGGGCTGGGGATTGCAGCTTTCTTT. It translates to CASSDWDRGLGIAAFF.

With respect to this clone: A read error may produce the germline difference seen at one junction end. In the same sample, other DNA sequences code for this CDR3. The CDR3 loop reads CASSVDRGTNSPLHF. As DNA, the CDR3 is TGTGCCAGCAGTGTTGACAGGGGGACCAATTCCCCCCTCCACTTT. The V gene is TRBV2, the J gene TRBJ1-6; the match to TRBD1 covers 9 bases. From germline, CDR1 is SNHLY and CDR2 FYNNEI. The CDR3 covers 15 residues.

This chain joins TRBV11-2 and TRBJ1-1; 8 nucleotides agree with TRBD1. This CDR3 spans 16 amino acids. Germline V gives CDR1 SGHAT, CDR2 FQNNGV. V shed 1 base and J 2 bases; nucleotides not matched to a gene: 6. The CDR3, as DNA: TGTGCCAGCAGCTTAGGCTTCGACAGGGGAAACACTGAAGCTTTCTTT. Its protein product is CASSLGFDRGNTEAFF.

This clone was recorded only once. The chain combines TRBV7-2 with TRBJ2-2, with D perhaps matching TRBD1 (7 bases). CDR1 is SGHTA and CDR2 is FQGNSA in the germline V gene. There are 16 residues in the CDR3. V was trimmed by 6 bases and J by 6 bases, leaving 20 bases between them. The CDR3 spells CASRSPTGRRAGELFF. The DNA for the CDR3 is TGTGCCAGCAGATCCCCGACAGGGAGGCGGGCCGGGGAGCTGTTTTTT.

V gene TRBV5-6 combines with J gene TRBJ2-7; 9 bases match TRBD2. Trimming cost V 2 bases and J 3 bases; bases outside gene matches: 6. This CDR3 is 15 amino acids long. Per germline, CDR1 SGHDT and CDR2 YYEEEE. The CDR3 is CASSFRLAGYYEQYF. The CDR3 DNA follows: TGTGCCAGCAGCTTTCGCCTAGCGGGGTACTACGAGCAGTACTTC.

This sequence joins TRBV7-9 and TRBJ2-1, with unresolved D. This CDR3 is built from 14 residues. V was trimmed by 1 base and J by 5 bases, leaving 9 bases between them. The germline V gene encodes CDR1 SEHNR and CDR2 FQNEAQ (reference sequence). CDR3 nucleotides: TGTGCCAGCAGCTTAGTCTTCGCGGACAATGAGCAGTTCTTC. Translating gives CASSLVFADNEQFF.

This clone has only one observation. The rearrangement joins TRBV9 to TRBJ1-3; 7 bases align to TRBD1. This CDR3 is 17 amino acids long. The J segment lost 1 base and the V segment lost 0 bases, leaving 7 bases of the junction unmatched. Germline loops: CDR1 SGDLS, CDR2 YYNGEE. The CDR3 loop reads CASSVGSTGRSGNTIYF. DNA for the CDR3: TGTGCCAGCAGCGTAGGTTCGACAGGGCGATCTGGAAACACCATATATTTT.